This T cell receptor (beta chain) came from a study of shared clonotypes between healthy human individuals. The CDR3 is 13 amino acids. Germline values: CDR1 PRHDT, CDR2 FYEKMQ (reference sequence). The ends were cut back, 5 bases at V and 3 bases at J, with 10 bases in the middle. Selected positively for CCR7 and CD45RO-negative, naive CD8 cells excluded terminally differentiated effector memory CD45RA+ cells. In its sample, this clone was seen once. The repertoire was sequenced with immunoSEQ multiplex PCR; TCRdb's copy has only in-frame clones and lacks some. The table lists about 2,100,000 clones, 85% to 95% of them singletons.

The origin of this receptor is a man aged 18 to 35 in good health. Some clones in this sample may be carry-over from other donors' samples. V is TRBV13 and J is TRBJ1-2; perhaps TRBD1 as D (5 bases). Sequencing was performed on naive CD8+ T cells from PBMCs. The CDR3 DNA sequence: TGTGCCAGCAGCCGAGGGGAGCACTATGGCTACACCTTC. It is translated as CASSRGEHYGYTF. The complete variable domain, with remaining parts taken from reference TRBV13 and TRBJ1-2, reads AAGVIQSPRHLIKEKRETATLKCYPIPRHDTVYWYQQGPGQDPQFLISFYEKMQSDKGSIPDRFSAQQFSDYHSELNMSSLELGDSALYFCASSRGEHYGYTFGSGTRLTVV.